The clone carrying this T cell receptor (beta chain) was found a few times. These data come from a study of response to subunit inactivated influenza vaccine. Trimming stripped 0 bases from V and 4 bases from J, with 23 bases between. CDR3 length: 19 residues. Germline CDR1 and CDR2: SGHRS and YFSETQ. TCRdb re-called the RT-PCR reads with MiXCR, one entry per CDR3 protein. The sample lists around 570,000 distinct CDR3 sequences, approximately 10% seen once, with about 11% in the top ten. The sample also formed part of further work on T cells expressing NK-cell markers. According to that study: TCR beta cDNA was made by 5'RACE template switching with UMIs. According to the study, TCR beta repertoires originated from sorted CD3+CD56+NKG2C+, CD3+CD56+NKG2C- and CD3+CD56-NKG2C+ T cells. Just one sequenced donor of eight was HCMV-seronegative, while seven were seropositive. NKG2C+ dominant clonotype frequencies in six donors were roughly 1.0-7.0% of CD8+ T cells.

This clonotype was sampled from a man aged 50-59 years who received an inactivated influenza vaccine. The J gene is TRBJ2-1, the V gene TRBV5-1; possibly TRBD2 for D (6 bases). Sequencing used PBMCs from blood, obtained on the day of vaccination. The CDR3 DNA is TGCGCCAGCAGCTTGGTCCTAAGGGGACTCCGGGGTGGGTACAATGAGCAGTTCTTC. Translated: CASSLVLRGLRGGYNEQFF.